This T cell receptor beta chain was documented in a study of T cell changes during pregnancy in multiple sclerosis. Profiling relied on immunoSEQ multiplex PCR, and the TCRdb table lists in-frame clones only, not all of them. This sample has 58,000 or so clones, with around nine tenths found just once. This material consisted of peripheral blood, taken after pregnancy. The source is a female donor with multiple sclerosis, enrolled in a pregnancy study.

The CDR3: CASSLEGEGYGYTF. The CDR3 DNA is TGTGCCAGCAGCTTAGAGGGTGAAGGGTATGGCTACACCTTC. The chain couples TRBV7-3 to TRBJ1-2, with no clear D. Looked up from germline, CDR1 is SGHTA and CDR2 is FQGTGA. V lost 2 bases and J lost 5, with 12 bases in between. This CDR3 has 14 residues. Full variable domain (remainder filled in from reference TRBV7-3 and TRBJ1-2): GAGVSQTPSNKVTEKGKYVELRCDPISGHTALYWYRQSLGQGPEFLIYFQGTGAADDSGLPNDRFFAVRPEGSVSTLKIQRTERGDSAVYLCASSLEGEGYGYTFGSGTRLTVV.